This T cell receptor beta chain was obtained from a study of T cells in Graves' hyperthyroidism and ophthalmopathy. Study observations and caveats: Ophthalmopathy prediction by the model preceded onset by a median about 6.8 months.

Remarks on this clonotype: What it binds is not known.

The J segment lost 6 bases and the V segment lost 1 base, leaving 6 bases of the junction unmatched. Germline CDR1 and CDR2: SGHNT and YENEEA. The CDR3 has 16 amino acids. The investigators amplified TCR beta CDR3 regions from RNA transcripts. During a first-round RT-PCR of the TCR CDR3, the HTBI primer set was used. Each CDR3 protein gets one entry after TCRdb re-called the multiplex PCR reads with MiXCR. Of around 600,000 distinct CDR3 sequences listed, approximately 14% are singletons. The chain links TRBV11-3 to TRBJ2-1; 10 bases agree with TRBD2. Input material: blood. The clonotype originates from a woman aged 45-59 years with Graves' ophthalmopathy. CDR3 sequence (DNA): TGTGCCAGCAGCTTAGCTTTGTCTAGCGGGGGCAATGAGCAGTTCTTC. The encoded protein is CASSLALSSGGNEQFF.